This T cell receptor beta chain was identified in a study of response to subunit inactivated influenza vaccine. As for this clonotype: Its specificity is not known.

TCRdb passed the RT-PCR reads through MiXCR, listing each CDR3 protein once. The table shows 530,000 or so distinct CDR3 sequences, with 12% to 15% occurring only once. Study-level findings and limits: Every seasonal influenza vaccination brings in few new T cells, the authors suggested.

Germline V gene sequence: CDR1 DFQATT, CDR2 SNEGSKA (reference sequence). The V gene lost 6 bases and the J gene lost 8 bases, with 14 bases spanning the gap. This CDR3 region has 12 residues. The rearrangement links TRBV20-1 to TRBJ1-3; D is ambiguous. Sequenced material: PBMCs from blood, taken approximately 12 days after vaccination. The clonotype comes from a man aged 45 to 65 who received an inactivated influenza vaccine. The CDR3 nucleotides read TGCAGTGCCCGACGGCAGGCAGACACCATATATTTT. Its translation is CSARRQADTIYF.